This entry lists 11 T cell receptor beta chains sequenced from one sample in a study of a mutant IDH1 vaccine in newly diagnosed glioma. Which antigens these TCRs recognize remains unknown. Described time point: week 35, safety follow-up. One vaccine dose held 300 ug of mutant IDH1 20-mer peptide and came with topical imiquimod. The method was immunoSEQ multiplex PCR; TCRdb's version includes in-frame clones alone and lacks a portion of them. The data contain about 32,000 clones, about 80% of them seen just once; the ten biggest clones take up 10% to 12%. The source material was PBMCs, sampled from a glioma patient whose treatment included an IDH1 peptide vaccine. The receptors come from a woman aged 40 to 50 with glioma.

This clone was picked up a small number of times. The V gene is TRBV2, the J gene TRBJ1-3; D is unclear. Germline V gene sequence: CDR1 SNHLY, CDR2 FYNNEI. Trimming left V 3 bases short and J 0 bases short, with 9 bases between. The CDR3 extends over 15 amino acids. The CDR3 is CASSESSFSGNTIYF. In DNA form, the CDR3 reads TGTGCCAGCAGTGAGTCATCATTCTCTGGAAACACCATATATTTT. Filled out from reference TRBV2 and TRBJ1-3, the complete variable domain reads EPEVTQTPSHQVTQMGQEVILRCVPISNHLYFYWYRQILGQKVEFLVSFYNNEISEKSEIFDDQFSVERPDGSNFTLKIRSTKLEDSAMYFCASSESSFSGNTIYFGEGSWLTVV.

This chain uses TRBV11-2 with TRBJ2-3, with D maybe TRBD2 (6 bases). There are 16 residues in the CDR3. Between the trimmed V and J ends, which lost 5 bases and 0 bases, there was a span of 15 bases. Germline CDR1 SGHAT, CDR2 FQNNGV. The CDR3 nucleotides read TGTGCCAGCAGCCGTGGGGTAGCGGCGAGCACAGATACGCAGTATTTT. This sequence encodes CASSRGVAASTDTQYF.

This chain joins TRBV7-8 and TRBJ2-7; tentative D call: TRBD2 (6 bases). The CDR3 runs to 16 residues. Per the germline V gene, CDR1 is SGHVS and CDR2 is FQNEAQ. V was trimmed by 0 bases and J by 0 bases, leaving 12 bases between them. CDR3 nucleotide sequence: TGTGCCAGCAGCTTAGCGGGAGGCTTGAGCTCCTACGAGCAGTACTTC. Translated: CASSLAGGLSSYEQYF.

The DNA of the CDR3 is TGTGCCAGCTCGCCTGGGGAGACCCAGTACTTC. This codes for CASSPGETQYF. This chain links TRBV18 with TRBJ2-5; no definite D call. Germline values: CDR1 KGHSH, CDR2 LQKENI. V lost 6 bases, J lost 5 bases, and 7 bases lay in between. The CDR3 extends over 11 amino acids.

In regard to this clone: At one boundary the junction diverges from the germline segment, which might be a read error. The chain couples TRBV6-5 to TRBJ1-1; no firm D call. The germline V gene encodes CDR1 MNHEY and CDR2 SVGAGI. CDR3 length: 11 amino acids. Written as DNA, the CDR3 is TGTGCCAGCACCGGGAACGCTGAAGCTTTCTTT. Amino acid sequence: CASTGNAEAFF.

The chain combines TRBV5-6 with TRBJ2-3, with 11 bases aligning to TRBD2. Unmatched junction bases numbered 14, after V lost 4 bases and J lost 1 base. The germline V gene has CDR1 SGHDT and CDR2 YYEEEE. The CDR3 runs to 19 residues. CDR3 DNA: TGTGCCAGCAGCCTTCCACTCCTAGGGACTAGCGGCCGCACAGATACGCAGTATTTT. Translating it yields CASSLPLLGTSGRTDTQYF.

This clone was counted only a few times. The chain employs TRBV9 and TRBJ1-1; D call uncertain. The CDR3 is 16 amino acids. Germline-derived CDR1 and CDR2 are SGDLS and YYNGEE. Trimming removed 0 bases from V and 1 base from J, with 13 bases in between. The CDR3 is CASSVDLPGPNTEAFF. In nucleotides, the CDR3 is TGTGCCAGCAGCGTAGATCTTCCCGGGCCGAACACTGAAGCTTTCTTT.

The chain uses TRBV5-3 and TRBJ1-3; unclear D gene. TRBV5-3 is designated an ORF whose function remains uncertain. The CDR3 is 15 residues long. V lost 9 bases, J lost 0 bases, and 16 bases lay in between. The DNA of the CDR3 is TGTGCCACAAATCGTAAACGCTGCTCTGGAAACACCATATATTTT. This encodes CATNRKRCSGNTIYF.

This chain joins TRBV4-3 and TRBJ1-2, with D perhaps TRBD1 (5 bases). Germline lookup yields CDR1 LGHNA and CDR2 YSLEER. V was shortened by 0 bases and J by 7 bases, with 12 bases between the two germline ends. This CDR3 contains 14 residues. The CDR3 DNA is TGCGCCAGCAGCCAAGACAGGGCGATCCTTGGCTACACCTTC. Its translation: CASSQDRAILGYTF.

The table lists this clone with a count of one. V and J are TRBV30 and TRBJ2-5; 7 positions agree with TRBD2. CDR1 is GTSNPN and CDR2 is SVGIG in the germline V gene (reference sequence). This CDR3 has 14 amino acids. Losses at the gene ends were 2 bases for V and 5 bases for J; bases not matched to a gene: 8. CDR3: CAWSSWGGGETQYF. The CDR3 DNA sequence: TGTGCCTGGAGTTCCTGGGGGGGAGGCGAGACCCAGTACTTC.

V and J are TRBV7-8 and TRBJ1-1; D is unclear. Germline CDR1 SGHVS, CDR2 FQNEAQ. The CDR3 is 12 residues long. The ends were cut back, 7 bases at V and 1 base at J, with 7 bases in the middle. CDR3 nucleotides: TGTGCCAGCAACCCGGGGAACACTGAAGCTTTCTTT. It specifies CASNPGNTEAFF.